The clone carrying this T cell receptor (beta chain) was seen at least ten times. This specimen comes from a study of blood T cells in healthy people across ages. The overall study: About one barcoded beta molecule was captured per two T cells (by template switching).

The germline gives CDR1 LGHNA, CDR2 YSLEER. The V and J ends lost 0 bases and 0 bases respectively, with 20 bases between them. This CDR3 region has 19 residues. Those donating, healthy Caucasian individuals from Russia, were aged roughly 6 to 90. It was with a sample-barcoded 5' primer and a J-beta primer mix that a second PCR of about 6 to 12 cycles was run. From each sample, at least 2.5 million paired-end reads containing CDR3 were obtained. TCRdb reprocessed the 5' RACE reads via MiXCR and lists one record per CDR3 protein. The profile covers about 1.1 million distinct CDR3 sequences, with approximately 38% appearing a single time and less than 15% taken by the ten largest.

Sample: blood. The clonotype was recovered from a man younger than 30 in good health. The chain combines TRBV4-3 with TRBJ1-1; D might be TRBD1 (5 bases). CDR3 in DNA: TGCGCCAGCAGCCAAGATCATGACAGCACCTACAGAATGAACACTGAAGCTTTCTTT. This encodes CASSQDHDSTYRMNTEAFF.